The clone carrying this T cell receptor (beta chain) has more than one count but fewer than ten. The entry originates in a study of OX40 agonist ivuxolimab in advanced cancers. Study at large: The patients received agonistic anti-OX40 (CD134) antibody ivuxolimab.

Germline CDR1 and CDR2: SGHRS and YFSETQ. J gave up 5 bases and V 4 bases, and 9 bases lay outside the gene matches. The CDR3 loop spans 15 amino acids. Only in-frame clones appear in the TCRdb table, and some are missing; sequencing was by immunoSEQ multiplex PCR. The sample lists tens of thousands of clones, about 80% occurring once. Sample: CD4+ or CD8+ T cells sorted from blood, taken in a trial of the OX40 agonist ivuxolimab. The clonotype comes from an adult with an advanced solid tumor such as melanoma, head and neck, liver or kidney cancer. The V call is TRBV5-1, the J call TRBJ1-2; 9 bases line up with TRBD1. CDR3 bases: TGCGCCAGCAGCCCTGGGGGGGGACAGGGATATGGCTACACCTTC. Translation gives CASSPGGGQGYGYTF.